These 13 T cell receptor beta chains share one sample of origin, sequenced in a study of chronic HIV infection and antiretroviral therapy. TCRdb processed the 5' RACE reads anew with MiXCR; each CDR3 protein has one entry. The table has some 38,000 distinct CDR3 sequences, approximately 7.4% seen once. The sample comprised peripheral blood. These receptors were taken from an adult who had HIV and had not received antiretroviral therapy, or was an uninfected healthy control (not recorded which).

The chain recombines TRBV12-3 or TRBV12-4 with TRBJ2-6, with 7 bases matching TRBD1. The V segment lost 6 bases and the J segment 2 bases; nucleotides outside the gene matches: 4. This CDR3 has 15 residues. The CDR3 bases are TGTGCCAGCAGCCCCCAGGGGGCTGGGGCCAACGTCCTGACTTTC. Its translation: CASSPQGAGANVLTF.

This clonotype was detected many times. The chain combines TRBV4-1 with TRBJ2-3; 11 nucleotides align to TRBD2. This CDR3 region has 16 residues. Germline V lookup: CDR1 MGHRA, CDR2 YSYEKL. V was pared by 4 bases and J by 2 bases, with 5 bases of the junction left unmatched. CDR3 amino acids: CASSLASGRFTDTQYF. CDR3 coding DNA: TGCGCCAGCAGCCTTGCTAGCGGGAGGTTCACAGATACGCAGTATTTT.

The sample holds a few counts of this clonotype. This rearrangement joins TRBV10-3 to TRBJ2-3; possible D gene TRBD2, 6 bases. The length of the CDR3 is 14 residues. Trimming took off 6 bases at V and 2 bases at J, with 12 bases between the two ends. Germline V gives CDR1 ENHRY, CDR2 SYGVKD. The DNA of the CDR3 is TGTGCCATCAGGGGGGACTCATACACAGATACGCAGTATTTT. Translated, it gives CAIRGDSYTDTQYF.

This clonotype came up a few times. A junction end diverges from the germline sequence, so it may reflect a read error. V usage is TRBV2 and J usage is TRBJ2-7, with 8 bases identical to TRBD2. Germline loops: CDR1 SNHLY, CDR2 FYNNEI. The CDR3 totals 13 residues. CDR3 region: CASSPGLGRRWHF. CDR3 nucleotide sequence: TGTGCCAGCTCTCCGGGACTAGGCCGTCGATGGCACTTC.

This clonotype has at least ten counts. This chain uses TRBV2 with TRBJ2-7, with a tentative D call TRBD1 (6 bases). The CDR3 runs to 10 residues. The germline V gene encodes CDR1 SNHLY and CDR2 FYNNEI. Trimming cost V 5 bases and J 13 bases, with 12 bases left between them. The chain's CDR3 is CASSPGVSYF. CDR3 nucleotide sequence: TGTGCCAGCAGTCCAGGGGTTTCTTACTTC.

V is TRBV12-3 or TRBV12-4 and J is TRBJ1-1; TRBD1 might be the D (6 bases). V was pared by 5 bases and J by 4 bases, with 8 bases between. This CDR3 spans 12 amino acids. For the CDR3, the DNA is TGTGCCAGCAGTCAACAGGGCACTGAAGCTTTCTTT. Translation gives CASSQQGTEAFF.

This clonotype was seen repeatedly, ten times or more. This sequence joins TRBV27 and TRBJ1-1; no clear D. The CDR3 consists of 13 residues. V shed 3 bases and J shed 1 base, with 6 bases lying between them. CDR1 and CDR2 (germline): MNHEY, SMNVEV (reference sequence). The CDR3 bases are TGTGCCAGCAGTTTTCTGGAGAACACTGAAGCTTTCTTT. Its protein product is CASSFLENTEAFF.

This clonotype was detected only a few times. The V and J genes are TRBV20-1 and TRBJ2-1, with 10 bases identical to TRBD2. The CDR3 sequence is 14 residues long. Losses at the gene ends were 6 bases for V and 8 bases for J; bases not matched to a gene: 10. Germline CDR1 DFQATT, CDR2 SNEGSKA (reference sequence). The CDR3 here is CSALSGRAVYEQFF. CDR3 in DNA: TGCAGTGCCTTGAGCGGGAGGGCCGTGTATGAGCAGTTCTTC.

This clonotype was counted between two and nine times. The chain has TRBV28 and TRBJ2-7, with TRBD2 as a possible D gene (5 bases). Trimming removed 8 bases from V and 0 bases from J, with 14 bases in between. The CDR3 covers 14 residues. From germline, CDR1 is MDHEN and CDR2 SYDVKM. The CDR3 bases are TGTGCCAGCCAACAGATCGGGATCTCCTACGAGCAGTACTTC. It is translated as CASQQIGISYEQYF. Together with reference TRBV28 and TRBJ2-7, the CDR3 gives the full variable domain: DVKVTQSSRYLVKRTGEKVFLECVQDMDHENMFWYRQDPGLGLRLIYFSYDVKMKEKGDIPEGYSVSREKKERFSLILESASTNQTSMYLCASQQIGISYEQYFGPGTRLTVT.

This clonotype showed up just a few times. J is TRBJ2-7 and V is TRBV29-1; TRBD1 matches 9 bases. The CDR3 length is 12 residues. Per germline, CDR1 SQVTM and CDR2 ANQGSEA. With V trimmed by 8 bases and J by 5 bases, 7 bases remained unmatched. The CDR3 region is CSCTGQGDEQYF. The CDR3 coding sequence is TGCAGCTGTACGGGACAGGGCGACGAGCAGTACTTC.

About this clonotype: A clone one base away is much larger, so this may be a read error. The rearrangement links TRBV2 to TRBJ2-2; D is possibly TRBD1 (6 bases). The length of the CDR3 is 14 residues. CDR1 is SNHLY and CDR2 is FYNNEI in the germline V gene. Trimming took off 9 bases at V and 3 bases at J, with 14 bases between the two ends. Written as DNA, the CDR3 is TGTGCCAGATCGTACAGGGTCTACACCGGGGAGCTGTTTTTT. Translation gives CARSYRVYTGELFF.

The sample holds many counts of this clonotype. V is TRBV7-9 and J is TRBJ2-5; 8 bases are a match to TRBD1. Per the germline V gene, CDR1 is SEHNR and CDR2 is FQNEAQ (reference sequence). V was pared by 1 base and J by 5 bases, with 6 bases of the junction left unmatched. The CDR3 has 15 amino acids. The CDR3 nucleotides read TGTGCCAGCAGCTTAGGGACAGGGAATGAGGAGACCCAGTACTTC. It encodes CASSLGTGNEETQYF. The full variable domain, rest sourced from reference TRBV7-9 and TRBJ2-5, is DTGVSQNPRHKITKRGQNVTFRCDPISEHNRLYWYRQTLGQGPEFLTYFQNEAQLEKSRLLSDRFSAERPKGSFSTLEIQRTEQGDSAMYLCASSLGTGNEETQYFGPGTRLLVL.

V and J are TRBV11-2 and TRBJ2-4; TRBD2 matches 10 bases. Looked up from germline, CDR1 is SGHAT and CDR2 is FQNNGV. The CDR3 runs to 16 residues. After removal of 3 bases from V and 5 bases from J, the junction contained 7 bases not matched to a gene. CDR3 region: CASSLLAGGPENIQYF. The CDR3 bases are TGTGCCAGCAGCTTGTTAGCGGGAGGCCCAGAAAACATTCAGTACTTC.